A single sample is the source of the 3 T cell receptor beta chains below, sequenced in a study of blood T cell repertoires in COVID-19. Assay used: immunoSEQ multiplex PCR; TCRdb lists only in-frame clones, some missing. The data contain about 62,000 clones, 85% to 90% of them seen just once; the ten biggest clones take up about 18%. The material sequenced was peripheral blood. These receptors were obtained from a woman in her sixties or seventies with COVID-19, enrolled during active disease.

This chain uses TRBV24-1 with TRBJ2-3, with D maybe TRBD2 (6 bases). With 4 bases removed from V and 0 bases from J, the gap between germline ends came to 13 bases. This CDR3 is built from 16 residues. Germline V lookup: CDR1 KGHDR, CDR2 SFDVKD. CDR3 region: CATSDPGTYSTDTQYF. The CDR3 DNA reads TGTGCCACCAGTGACCCTGGGACTTATAGCACAGATACGCAGTATTTT.

The V gene is TRBV30, the J gene TRBJ2-3, with D possibly TRBD2 on 5 matching bases. Trimming took off 4 bases at V and 0 bases at J, with 11 bases between the two ends. Germline V CDR1 and CDR2: GTSNPN, SVGIG (reference sequence). CDR3 length: 14 amino acids. CDR3 DNA: TGTGCCTGGAACGTACCGGGAAGCACAGATACGCAGTATTTT. Encoded protein: CAWNVPGSTDTQYF. The full variable domain, in which reference TRBV30 and TRBJ2-3 provide the parts outside the CDR3, is SQTIHQWPATLVQPVGSPLSLECTVEGTSNPNLYWYRQAAGRGLQLLFYSVGIGQISSEVPQNLSASRPQDRQFILSSKKLLLSDSGFYLCAWNVPGSTDTQYFGPGTRLTVL.

The chain has TRBV5-4 and TRBJ2-1, with TRBD2 matching over 8 bases. This CDR3 is built from 15 residues. V dropped 4 bases and J dropped 2; count of bases not matched to a gene: 5. Germline V lookup: CDR1 SGHNT, CDR2 YYREEE (reference sequence). The CDR3 bases are TGTGCCAGCAGCCTAGGGGGACTAGCCTACAATGAGCAGTTCTTC. This sequence encodes CASSLGGLAYNEQFF.